This T cell receptor (beta chain) was identified during a study of metastatic and nonmetastatic thyroid tumors. About the research overall: Where malignant and benign thyroid patients were concerned, repertoires were compared across blood and tumor or nodule tissue.

CDR1 and CDR2 from the germline V gene are DFQATT and SNEGSKA (reference sequence). The CDR3 covers 12 residues. V was pared by 5 bases and J by 8 bases, with 13 bases between. Patients had received no treatment of any kind before thyroid surgery. In the source study's methods: Construction of a distant-metastasis classifier for papillary thyroid cancer relied on CDR3 differences across clinicopathological groups. TCRdb re-processed the PCR reads through MiXCR. TCRdb's processing, not the study's, gives the V and J calls here. Of 25,000 to 35,000 clones in the sample, around 25% are singletons; the top ten hold about 9%. Study-wide findings and caveats: Versus benign nodules, malignant thyroid tumors reportedly had significantly higher TCR beta diversity, in blood and tumor.

This clone has at least ten counts. Its antigen remains unidentified. Sequencing was performed on blood. The rearrangement links TRBV20-1 to TRBJ2-1; weak D call: TRBD2 (6 bases). This clonotype was sampled from a female donor with papillary thyroid cancer or a benign thyroid nodule (not recorded which). Some clones in this sample may be carry-over from other donors' samples. This chain's CDR3 is CSALPLADEQFF. The CDR3 region has the DNA TGCAGTGCTCTCCCACTAGCCGATGAGCAGTTCTTC.